This section outlines one T cell receptor (beta chain) sequence together with its context. Antigen: not known. The record originates from a study of T cells after yellow fever vaccination. Whole-study results and caveats: Contaminating bulk clonotypes could be abundant in FACS-sorted repertoires. Weaker overall was a secondary response that nonetheless peaked faster, on day 5 versus 15.

CDR1 is SEHNR and CDR2 is FQNEAQ in the germline V gene (reference sequence). The germline V and J ends were trimmed by 8 bases and 6 bases, with 28 bases remaining between them. This CDR3 has 17 residues. For TCR, cDNA came from 5'RACE template switching, which added a universal primer site and UMIs. TCRdb ran MiXCR on the 5' RACE reads and lists one entry per CDR3 protein. The data show about 630,000 distinct CDR3 sequences, more than 9% seen once. The rearrangement joins TRBV7-9 to TRBJ1-2, with a possible D match to TRBD1 (5 bases). Source: PBMCs, taken on the day of the yellow fever booster vaccination. The sequence was collected from a man younger than 45 who received the YFV17D yellow fever vaccine. This CDR3 reads CASGQQPLPLTDNGYTF. CDR3 nucleotides: TGTGCCAGCGGGCAGCAGCCCCTCCCCCTGACAGATAATGGCTACACCTTC.